A single sample is the source of the 27 T cell receptor beta chains below, sequenced in a study of blood T cell repertoires in COVID-19. TCRdb's table, derived via immunoSEQ multiplex PCR, lists solely in-frame clones and lacks some. Of about 150,000 clones listed, about nine tenths are singletons. The sample comprised peripheral blood. These receptors came from a woman aged 70 to 79 with acute or convalescent COVID-19.

This clone has more than one count but fewer than ten. The genes are TRBV28 and TRBJ1-5; a possible D gene is TRBD1 (5 bases). Between the trimmed V and J ends, which lost 6 bases and 1 base, there was a span of 19 bases. The germline V gene encodes CDR1 MDHEN and CDR2 SYDVKM. The CDR3 loop spans 17 amino acids. CDR3 sequence (DNA): TGTGCCAGCAGACAGGCGACACATTTTTTCAGCAATCAGCCCCAGCATTTT. Residues: CASRQATHFFSNQPQHF.

The gene calls are TRBV28 and TRBJ2-7; TRBD1 matches at 7 bases. With 7 bases clipped from V and 3 bases from J, the junction kept 3 bases outside the gene matches. There are 12 residues in the CDR3. Germline V gene data show CDR1 as MDHEN and CDR2 as SYDVKM. The CDR3 spells CASKPGGYEQYF. The CDR3 coding sequence is TGTGCCAGCAAGCCAGGGGGCTACGAGCAGTACTTC.

This sequence joins TRBV11-2 and TRBJ1-2; possible D gene TRBD1, 5 bases. V lost 3 bases and J 4 bases, leaving 9 bases between the germline ends. The length of the CDR3 is 13 residues. CDR1 and CDR2 from the germline V gene are SGHAT and FQNNGV. CDR3 DNA sequence: TGTGCCAGCAGCTTCCTCGGGGGCTATGGCTACACCTTC. Protein product: CASSFLGGYGYTF.

The J gene is TRBJ2-1, the V gene TRBV29-1, with D possibly TRBD2 on 7 matching bases. V shed 7 bases and J shed 2 bases, with 18 bases lying between them. This CDR3 has 15 amino acids. Germline V gene lookup returns CDR1 SQVTM and CDR2 ANQGSEA. CDR3 coding DNA: TGCAGCGCCCTCGGCGGGGGCGCTCCCTACAATGAGCAGTTCTTC. This translates into CSALGGGAPYNEQFF.

J is TRBJ2-3 and V is TRBV7-2; D gene uncertain. The CDR3 covers 14 residues. The V end was cut by 5 bases, the J end by 0 bases, with 9 bases between. Germline V gene data show CDR1 as SGHTA and CDR2 as FQGNSA. CDR3 residues: CASSPFPSTDTQYF. CDR3 in DNA: TGTGCCAGCAGCCCTTTTCCTAGCACAGATACGCAGTATTTT.

This clone was observed a few times. J is TRBJ1-5 and V is TRBV3-1 (or the pseudogene TRBV3-2); D is uncertain. Trimming removed 1 base at V and 5 bases at J, with 6 bases between. The CDR3 is made up of 13 amino acids. CDR1 and CDR2 (germline): LGHDT, YNNKEL (reference sequence). The CDR3 nucleotides are TGTGCCAGCAGCCAAGCGTATGATCAGCCCCAGCATTTT. This gives the protein CASSQAYDQPQHF.

The chain couples TRBV6-5 to TRBJ1-5, with TRBD1 matching over 10 bases. CDR1 and CDR2 (germline): MNHEY, SVGAGI. V was pared by 7 bases and J by 4 bases, with 7 bases of the junction left unmatched. The CDR3 loop spans 15 amino acids. The CDR3 nucleotides read TGTGCCAGCATCGGGACGGACAGGGGGAATCAGCCCCAGCATTTT. Its protein product is CASIGTDRGNQPQHF.

The V gene is TRBV10-3, the J gene TRBJ2-6; no firm D call. The germline V and J ends were trimmed by 4 bases and 1 base, with 5 bases remaining between them. This CDR3 is 14 amino acids long. Germline V gene data show CDR1 as ENHRY and CDR2 as SYGVKD. The CDR3 coding sequence is TGTGCCATCAGTGTACAGTCTGGGGCCAACGTCCTGACTTTC. This encodes CAISVQSGANVLTF.

The chain is built from TRBV10-1 and TRBJ1-5, with 9 bases aligning to TRBD1. CDR3 length: 12 amino acids. The germline V gene encodes CDR1 WNHNN and CDR2 SYGVQD (reference sequence). The V segment lost 8 bases and the J segment 4 bases; nucleotides outside the gene matches: 0. CDR3 in amino acids: CASGTGNQPQHF. For the CDR3, the DNA is TGCGCCAGCGGGACAGGGAATCAGCCCCAGCATTTT.

The genes are TRBV7-9 and TRBJ1-3; possible D gene TRBD1, 6 bases. The CDR3 runs 17 residues. Germline CDR1 is SEHNR and CDR2 is FQNEAQ (reference sequence). V dropped 2 bases and J dropped 0 bases, with 14 bases sitting between them. CDR3 protein: CASSLNRQVYSGNTIYF. The CDR3 DNA reads as TGTGCCAGCAGCTTAAACCGACAGGTCTACTCTGGAAACACCATATATTTT.

The rearrangement uses TRBV30 and TRBJ2-6; no clear D gene. The germline gives CDR1 GTSNPN, CDR2 SVGIG (reference sequence). CDR3 length: 14 amino acids. Trimming left V 3 bases short and J 0 bases short, with 6 bases between. CDR3 DNA sequence: TGTGCCTGGAGGGCAGACTCTGGGGCCAACGTCCTGACTTTC. It is translated as CAWRADSGANVLTF.

The V and J genes are TRBV7-9 and TRBJ2-7, with a weak D call TRBD1 (6 bases). The CDR3 contains 14 residues. From germline, CDR1 is SEHNR and CDR2 FQNEAQ (reference sequence). The V end was cut by 5 bases, the J end by 6 bases, with 17 bases between. DNA for the CDR3: TGTGCCAGCAGCCAGGCAGGGCAGGGGCTCGAGCAGTACTTC. Translating it yields CASSQAGQGLEQYF.

This sequence joins TRBV19 and TRBJ1-2, with no clear D. This CDR3 is 12 amino acids long. Germline V gene data show CDR1 as LNHDA and CDR2 as SQIVND (reference sequence). Trimming took 3 bases from V and 6 from J, leaving 8 bases between them. The CDR3 bases are TGTGCCAGTAGTATTCGAGGGCATGGCTACACCTTC. It specifies CASSIRGHGYTF. Supplemented by reference TRBV19 and TRBJ1-2, the full variable domain reads DGGITQSPKYLFRKEGQNVTLSCEQNLNHDAMYWYRQDPGQGLRLIYYSQIVNDFQKGDIAEGYSVSREKKESFPLTVTSAQKNPTAFYLCASSIRGHGYTFGSGTRLTVV.

The V gene is TRBV4-1, the J gene TRBJ1-2; tentative D call: TRBD1 (5 bases). This CDR3 is 17 amino acids long. Germline CDR1 is MGHRA and CDR2 is YSYEKL. Trimming left V 5 bases short and J 0 bases short, with 19 bases between. The CDR3, as DNA: TGCGCCAGCAGCTCACTTCACACAGGTCAAACTAACTATGGCTACACCTTC. Encoded protein: CASSSLHTGQTNYGYTF.

This chain links TRBV10-3 with TRBJ1-1; TRBD1 matches 9 bases. Germline trimming cut 4 bases from V and 2 bases from J; bases unmatched to any gene: 5. The CDR3 length is 15 residues. Looked up from germline, CDR1 is ENHRY and CDR2 is SYGVKD. In DNA form, the CDR3 reads TGTGCCATCAGTGTGGGGACAGGGACAAACACTGAAGCTTTCTTT. Translation: CAISVGTGTNTEAFF.

This clone was seen only once. The V call is TRBV7-8, the J call TRBJ1-1, with 7 positions matching TRBD1. V trimming: 3 bases; J trimming: 0 bases; junction bases outside the gene matches: 13. In germline, CDR1 is SGHVS, CDR2 FQNEAQ. The CDR3 covers 18 residues. CDR3 DNA: TGTGCCAGCAGCTTGAGGGTAGGGACAGCCCTCTTGAACACTGAAGCTTTCTTT. Protein product: CASSLRVGTALLNTEAFF.

The V gene is TRBV28, the J gene TRBJ2-3, with unresolved D. V gave up 3 bases and J gave up 4 bases, with 8 bases separating them. The CDR3 spans 13 residues. Germline V gene lookup returns CDR1 MDHEN and CDR2 SYDVKM. In DNA, the CDR3 is TGTGCCAGCAGTTTTCCTCTCGCAGATACGCAGTATTTT. Its translation: CASSFPLADTQYF.

Regarding this clone: Within the sample, other DNA sequences also encode this same CDR3. The chain is built from TRBV6-5 and TRBJ1-1, with TRBD1 identical over 8 bases. The V gene end was trimmed by 6 bases and the J gene end by 4 bases; junction bases not matched to a gene: 4. The CDR3 length is 13 residues. Germline loops: CDR1 MNHEY, CDR2 SVGAGI. The CDR3 spells CASSKTGGTEAFF. Written as DNA, the CDR3 is TGTGCCAGCAGCAAAACAGGGGGCACTGAAGCTTTCTTT.

This clone was counted once. The chain couples TRBV7-8 to TRBJ1-2, with D perhaps TRBD1 (6 bases). The CDR3 runs to 14 residues. The V gene's germline CDR1 is SGHVS and CDR2 FQNEAQ. Trimming pared 3 bases from V and 4 bases from J, leaving 12 bases between. CDR3 residues: CASSFNRGAYGYTF. The CDR3 region has the DNA TGTGCCAGCAGCTTCAACCGGGGGGCCTATGGCTACACCTTC.

This chain links TRBV19 with TRBJ1-5; D not resolved. CDR3 length: 18 residues. Germline lookup yields CDR1 LNHDA and CDR2 SQIVND (reference sequence). With 1 base removed from V and 0 bases from J, the gap between germline ends came to 16 bases. DNA for the CDR3: TGTGCCAGTAGTATAGCATTCGCAGAGCGGTATAGCAATCAGCCCCAGCATTTT. Its translation: CASSIAFAERYSNQPQHF.

V gene TRBV11-2 combines with J gene TRBJ2-7, with 7 bases lining up with TRBD2. The CDR3 is 16 residues long. V shed 7 bases and J 0 bases; nucleotides not matched to a gene: 12. The germline gives CDR1 SGHAT, CDR2 FQNNGV. The CDR3 bases are TGTGCCAGCACCCAGGAGGGAGGGCGGAGCTCCTACGAGCAGTACTTC. This codes for CASTQEGGRSSYEQYF. The full variable domain, completed using reference TRBV11-2 and TRBJ2-7, is EAGVAQSPRYKIIEKRQSVAFWCNPISGHATLYWYQQILGQGPKLLIQFQNNGVVDDSQLPKDRFSAERLKGVDSTLKIQPAKLEDSAVYLCASTQEGGRSSYEQYFGPGTRLTVT.

The chain couples TRBV6-2 or TRBV6-3 to TRBJ2-3, with a possible D match to TRBD2 (5 bases). Looked up from germline, CDR1 is MNHEY and CDR2 is SVGEGT. Trimming removed 5 bases from V and 8 bases from J, with 11 bases in between. The CDR3 runs to 12 residues. CDR3 in amino acids: CASSPSGFTQYF. CDR3 nucleotides: TGTGCCAGCAGTCCGAGCGGTTTTACGCAGTATTTT.

The rearrangement links TRBV20-1 to TRBJ1-1; D gene ambiguous. The V gene's germline CDR1 is DFQATT and CDR2 SNEGSKA (reference sequence). V was cut by 5 bases and J by 4 bases, with 8 bases left in between. The CDR3 totals 11 residues. CDR3 sequence (DNA): TGCAGTGCTCCCGACATCACTGAAGCTTTCTTT. It is translated as CSAPDITEAFF.

This chain uses TRBV9 with TRBJ1-3; no firm D call. Germline CDR1 is SGDLS and CDR2 is YYNGEE. V was clipped by 0 bases and J by 3 bases, with 13 bases between them. The CDR3 is 16 residues long. In DNA, the CDR3 is TGTGCCAGCAGCGTAGCTCCCCATCGGGGTGGAAACACCATATATTTT. Translation gives CASSVAPHRGGNTIYF.

The chain employs TRBV10-3 and TRBJ1-5; tentatively, D is TRBD1 (6 bases). CDR1 is ENHRY and CDR2 is SYGVKD in the germline V gene. This CDR3 spans 13 amino acids. The ends were cut back, 6 bases at V and 5 bases at J, with 11 bases in the middle. CDR3 sequence: CAISRGSDQPQHF. Written as DNA, the CDR3 is TGTGCCATCAGCAGGGGTTCGGATCAGCCCCAGCATTTT.

V is TRBV28 and J is TRBJ1-4; 7 nucleotides line up with TRBD1. Germline CDR1 MDHEN, CDR2 SYDVKM. The CDR3 is 15 amino acids. With 11 bases clipped from V and 4 bases from J, the junction kept 13 bases outside the gene matches. For the CDR3, the DNA is TGTGCCGTGGCCCGGACGACAGGGAATAATGAAAAACTGTTTTTT. Translation: CAVARTTGNNEKLFF.

V gene TRBV6-2 or TRBV6-3 combines with J gene TRBJ2-5, with 11 bases matching TRBD2. From germline, CDR1 is MNHEY and CDR2 SVGEGT. CDR3 length: 19 amino acids. Trimming cost V 0 bases and J 5 bases; bases outside gene matches: 14. As DNA, the CDR3 is TGTGCCAGCAGTTACTCAACTAGCGGGGGTAACCCGATATTGGAGACCCAGTACTTC. Translated: CASSYSTSGGNPILETQYF.